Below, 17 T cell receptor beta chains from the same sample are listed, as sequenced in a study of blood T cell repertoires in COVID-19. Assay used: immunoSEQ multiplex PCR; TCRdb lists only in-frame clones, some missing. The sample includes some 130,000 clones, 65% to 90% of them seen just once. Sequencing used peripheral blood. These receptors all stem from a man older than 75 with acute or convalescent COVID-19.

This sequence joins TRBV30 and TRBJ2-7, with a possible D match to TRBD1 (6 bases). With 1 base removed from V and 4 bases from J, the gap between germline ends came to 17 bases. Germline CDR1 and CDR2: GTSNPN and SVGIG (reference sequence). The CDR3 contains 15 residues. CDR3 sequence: CAWSGGQENFYEQYF. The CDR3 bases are TGTGCCTGGAGTGGGGGGCAGGAGAATTTTTACGAGCAGTACTTC.

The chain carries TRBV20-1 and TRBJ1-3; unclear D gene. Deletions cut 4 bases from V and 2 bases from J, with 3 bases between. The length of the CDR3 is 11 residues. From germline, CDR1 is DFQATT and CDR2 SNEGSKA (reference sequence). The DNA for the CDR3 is TGCAGTGCTATCGCTGGAAACACCATATATTTT. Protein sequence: CSAIAGNTIYF.

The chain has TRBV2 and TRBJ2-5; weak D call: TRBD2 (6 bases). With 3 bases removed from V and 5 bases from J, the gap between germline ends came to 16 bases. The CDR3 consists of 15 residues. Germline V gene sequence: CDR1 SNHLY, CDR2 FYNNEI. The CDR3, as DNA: TGTGCCAGCAGTGACGCCGGGAGCAACAGCGAGACCCAGTACTTC. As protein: CASSDAGSNSETQYF.

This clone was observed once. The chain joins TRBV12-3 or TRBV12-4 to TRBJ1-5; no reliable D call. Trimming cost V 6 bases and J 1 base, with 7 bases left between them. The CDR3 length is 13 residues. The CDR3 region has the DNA TGTGCCAGCAGGGGGAGGAGCAATCAGCCCCAGCATTTT. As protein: CASRGRSNQPQHF.

DNA of the CDR3: TGTGCCATCAGTGCCAGCGGGGGGGCCGGCACAGATACGCAGTATTTT. It translates to CAISASGGAGTDTQYF. The chain links TRBV10-3 to TRBJ2-3; 10 bases line up with TRBD2. Germline CDR1 is ENHRY and CDR2 is SYGVKD. Trimming cost V 4 bases and J 1 base; bases outside gene matches: 5. CDR3 length: 16 residues.

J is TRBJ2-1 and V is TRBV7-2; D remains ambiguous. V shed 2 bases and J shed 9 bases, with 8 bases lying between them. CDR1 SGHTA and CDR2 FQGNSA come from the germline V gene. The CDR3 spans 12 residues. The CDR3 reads CASSLSASEQFF. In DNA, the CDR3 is TGTGCCAGCAGCTTATCCGCGAGTGAGCAGTTCTTC.

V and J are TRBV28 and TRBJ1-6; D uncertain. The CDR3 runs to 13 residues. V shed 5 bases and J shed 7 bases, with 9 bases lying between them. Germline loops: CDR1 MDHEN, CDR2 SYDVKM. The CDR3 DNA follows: TGTGCCAGCAGTCCCCGACACAATTCACCCCTCCACTTT. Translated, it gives CASSPRHNSPLHF.

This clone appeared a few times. The CDR3 nucleotides read TGTGCCAGCAGCCAAGATGGACAAGCTATCTACGAGCAGTACTTC. The encoded protein is CASSQDGQAIYEQYF. This chain links TRBV4-2 with TRBJ2-7, with D tentatively TRBD1 (5 bases). The germline gives CDR1 LGHNA, CDR2 YNFKEQ. V lost 0 bases to trimming and J lost 3 bases, with 12 bases between them. The CDR3 spans 15 residues.

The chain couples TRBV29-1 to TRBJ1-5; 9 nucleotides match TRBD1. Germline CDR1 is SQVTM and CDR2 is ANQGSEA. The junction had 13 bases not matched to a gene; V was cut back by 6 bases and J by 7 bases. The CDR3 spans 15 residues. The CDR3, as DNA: TGCAGCGTATCTGCCGGGACAGGGTTGCGGCAGCCCCAGCATTTT. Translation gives CSVSAGTGLRQPQHF.

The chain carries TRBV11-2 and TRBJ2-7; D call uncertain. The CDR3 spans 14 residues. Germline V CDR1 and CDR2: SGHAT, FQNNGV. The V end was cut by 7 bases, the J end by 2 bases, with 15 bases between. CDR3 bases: TGTGCCAGCAACCCGTCGGTAAAGACCTACGAGCAGTACTTC. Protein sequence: CASNPSVKTYEQYF.

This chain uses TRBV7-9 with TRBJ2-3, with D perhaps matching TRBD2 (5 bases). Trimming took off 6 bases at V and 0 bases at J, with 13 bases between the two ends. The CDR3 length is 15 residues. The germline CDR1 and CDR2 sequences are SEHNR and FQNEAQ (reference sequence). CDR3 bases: TGTGCCAGCAGGACTAAGGGAGTAAGCACAGATACGCAGTATTTT. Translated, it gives CASRTKGVSTDTQYF.

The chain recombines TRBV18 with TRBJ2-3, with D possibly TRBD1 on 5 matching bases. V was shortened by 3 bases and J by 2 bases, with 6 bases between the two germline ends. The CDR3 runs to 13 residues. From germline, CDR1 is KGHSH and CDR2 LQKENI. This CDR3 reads CASSPRVTDTQYF. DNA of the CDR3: TGTGCCAGCTCACCCAGGGTCACAGATACGCAGTATTTT. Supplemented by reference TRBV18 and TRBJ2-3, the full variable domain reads NAGVMQNPRHLVRRRGQEARLRCSPMKGHSHVYWYRQLPEEGLKFMVYLQKENIIDESGMPKERFSAEFPKEGPSILRIQQVVRGDSAAYFCASSPRVTDTQYFGPGTRLTVL.

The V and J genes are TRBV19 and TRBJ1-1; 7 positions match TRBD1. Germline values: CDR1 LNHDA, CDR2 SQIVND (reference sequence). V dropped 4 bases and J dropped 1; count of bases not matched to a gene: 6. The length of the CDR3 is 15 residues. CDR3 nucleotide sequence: TGTGCCAGTAGTACCCGGACAGGTTCGAACACTGAAGCTTTCTTT. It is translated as CASSTRTGSNTEAFF.

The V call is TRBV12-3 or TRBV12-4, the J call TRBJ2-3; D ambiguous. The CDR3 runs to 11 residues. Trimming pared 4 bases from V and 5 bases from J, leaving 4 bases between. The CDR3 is CASSSLDTQYF. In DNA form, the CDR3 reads TGTGCCAGCAGTTCTCTAGATACGCAGTATTTT.

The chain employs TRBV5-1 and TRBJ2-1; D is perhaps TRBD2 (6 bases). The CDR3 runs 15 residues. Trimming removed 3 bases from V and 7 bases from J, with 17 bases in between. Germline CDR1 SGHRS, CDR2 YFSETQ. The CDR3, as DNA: TGCGCCAGCAGCTCGACTAGTTTAACTCGTAATGAGCAGTTCTTC. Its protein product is CASSSTSLTRNEQFF.

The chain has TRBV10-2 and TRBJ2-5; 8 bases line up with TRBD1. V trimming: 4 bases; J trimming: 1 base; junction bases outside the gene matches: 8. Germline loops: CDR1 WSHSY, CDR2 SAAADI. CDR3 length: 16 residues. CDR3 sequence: CASSARQGATQETQYF. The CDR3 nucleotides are TGCGCCAGCAGTGCACGGCAGGGGGCTACCCAAGAGACCCAGTACTTC.

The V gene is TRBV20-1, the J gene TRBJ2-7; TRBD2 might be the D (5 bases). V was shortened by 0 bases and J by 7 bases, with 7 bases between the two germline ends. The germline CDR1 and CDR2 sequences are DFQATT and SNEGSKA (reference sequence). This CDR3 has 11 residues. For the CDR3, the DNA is TGCAGTGCTAGAGATAAGCGGGAGCAGTACTTC. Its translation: CSARDKREQYF.